This T cell receptor (beta chain) was sequenced during a study of blood T cell repertoires in COVID-19. Across the study: From T cells, B-cell-depleted T cells, or PBMCs came the material, which was cDNA or gDNA.

Data came from immunoSEQ multiplex PCR; TCRdb stores just in-frame clones and leaves some out. The table shows 200,000 to 300,000 clones, with roughly 87% occurring only once. Trimming removed 6 bases from V and 3 bases from J; junction bases left unmatched: 8. Looked up from germline, CDR1 is SNHLY and CDR2 is FYNNEI. This CDR3 is 17 amino acids long. The origin of this receptor is a man younger than 35 with active or convalescent COVID-19. The sample comprised peripheral blood. The gene calls are TRBV2 and TRBJ2-3, with TRBD2 matching over 14 bases. In DNA form, the CDR3 reads TGTGCCAGCAGCGGCGGGACTAGCGGGGGAGGGACAGATACGCAGTATTTT. Residues: CASSGGTSGGGTDTQYF.